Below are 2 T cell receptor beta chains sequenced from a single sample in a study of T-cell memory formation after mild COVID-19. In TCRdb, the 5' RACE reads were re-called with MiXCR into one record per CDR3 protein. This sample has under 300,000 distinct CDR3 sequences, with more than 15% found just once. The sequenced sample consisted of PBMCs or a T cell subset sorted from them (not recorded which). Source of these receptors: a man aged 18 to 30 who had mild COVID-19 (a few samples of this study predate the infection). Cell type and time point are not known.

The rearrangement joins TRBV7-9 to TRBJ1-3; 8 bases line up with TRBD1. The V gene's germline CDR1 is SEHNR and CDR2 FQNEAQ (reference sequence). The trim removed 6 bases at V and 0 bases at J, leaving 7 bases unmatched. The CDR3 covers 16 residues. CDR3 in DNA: TGTGCCAGCAGTCCGAGGGACAGGATCTCTGGAAACACCATATATTTT. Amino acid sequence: CASSPRDRISGNTIYF.

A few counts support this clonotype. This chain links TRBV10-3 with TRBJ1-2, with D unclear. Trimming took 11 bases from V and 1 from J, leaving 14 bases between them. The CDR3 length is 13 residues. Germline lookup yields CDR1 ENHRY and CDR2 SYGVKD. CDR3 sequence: CALSREVNYGYTF. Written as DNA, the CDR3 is TGTGCCCTATCTCGGGAGGTTAACTATGGCTACACCTTC.